The 15 T cell receptor beta chains reported below all come from one sample, sequenced in a study of blood T cells in healthy people across ages. A sample-barcoded 5' primer and a J-beta primer mix were used in a second PCR of about 7 to 11 cycles. TCRdb itself ran the 5' RACE reads through MiXCR, one entry per CDR3 protein. This table has just under 900,000 distinct CDR3 sequences, 25% to 30% appearing once. The sample taken for sequencing was blood. The receptors come from an elderly woman in good health.

The chain recombines TRBV2 with TRBJ2-5; TRBD2 matches 7 bases. There are 15 residues in the CDR3. Germline V gene data show CDR1 as SNHLY and CDR2 as FYNNEI. V dropped 4 bases and J dropped 5; count of bases not matched to a gene: 10. This CDR3 is CASSGGGLSAETQYF. The CDR3 nucleotides read TGTGCCAGCAGTGGGGGGGGACTTTCGGCGGAGACCCAGTACTTC.

This clonotype was observed many times. The chain recombines TRBV6-6 with TRBJ2-5; the match to TRBD1 covers 8 bases. The ends lost 1 base at V and 5 bases at J; junction bases unmatched: 9. CDR1 MNHNY and CDR2 SVGAGI come from the germline V gene (reference sequence). This CDR3 contains 16 residues. The CDR3 bases are TGTGCCAGCAGTTACTACGGACAGGGTACGACGGAGACCCAGTACTTC. This translates into CASSYYGQGTTETQYF.

Remarks on this clonotype: A read error is possible here, since a much larger clone lies one base away. The genes are TRBV6-6 and TRBJ2-3; perhaps D is TRBD1 or TRBD2 (5 bases each). The CDR3 runs 16 residues. Trimming took off 5 bases at V and 0 bases at J, with 15 bases between the two ends. The germline V gene encodes CDR1 MNHNY and CDR2 SVGAGI (reference sequence). CDR3 loop: CASSTGTSTSTDTQYF. CDR3 nucleotides: TGTGCCAGCAGTACCGGGACGTCGACAAGCACAGATACGCAGTATTTT.

This clonotype was seen a few times. The gene calls are TRBV6-5 and TRBJ2-7; 7 bases agree with TRBD1. V shed 1 base, J shed 1 base, and the junction held 7 bases outside the gene matches. The CDR3 is made up of 16 amino acids. The germline V gene has CDR1 MNHEY and CDR2 SVGAGI. The CDR3 DNA sequence: TGTGCCAGCAGTTACTATGGGACAGCCTCATCCTACGAGCAGTACTTC. Its translation: CASSYYGTASSYEQYF.

Concerning this clonotype itself: A single base separates this from a much larger clone, so it may be a read error. The chain carries TRBV6-2 or TRBV6-3 and TRBJ2-6; the D is unclear. The CDR3 is made up of 15 amino acids. Trimming removed 4 bases at V and 2 bases at J, with 9 bases between. Germline values: CDR1 MNHEY, CDR2 SVGEGT. CDR3 sequence: CASSCPGTGANVLTF. In DNA form, the CDR3 reads TGTGCCAGCAGTTGCCCGGGCACTGGGGCCAACGTCCTGACTTTC.

This clonotype was seen many times. DNA for the CDR3: TGTGCCAGCAGCAAAGTGTATAACAGTTTTAACTATGGCTACACCTTC. It encodes CASSKVYNSFNYGYTF. This chain connects TRBV21-1 to TRBJ1-2. TRBV21-1 is termed a pseudogene. The CDR3 spans 16 residues.

For this clonotype: A read error may be the cause here, since a much bigger clone is one base away. The rearrangement uses TRBV7-2 and TRBJ2-5, with D unclear. Looked up from germline, CDR1 is SGHTA and CDR2 is FQGNSA. The CDR3 is 17 residues long. The CDR3 DNA reads TGTGCCAGCAGCTTAGTTATATCGGGTGGGGTGGAAGAGATCCAGTACTTC. It translates to CASSLVISGGVEEIQYF.

The sample holds many counts of this clonotype. This sequence joins TRBV7-2 and TRBJ1-5, with D possibly matching TRBD1 (5 bases). Trimming cost V 5 bases and J 11 bases, with 22 bases left between them. Germline V CDR1 and CDR2: SGHTA, FQGNSA. The CDR3 runs to 15 residues. CDR3 nucleotides: TGTGCCAGCAGCGCGCCGGGGCTCAGGGAATCGGCCCAGCATTTT. Its translation: CASSAPGLRESAQHF.

The J gene is TRBJ2-1, the V gene TRBV30; tentative D call: TRBD1 (6 bases). CDR1 is GTSNPN and CDR2 is SVGIG in the germline V gene (reference sequence). V lost 2 bases and J lost 2, with 16 bases in between. The CDR3 extends over 16 amino acids. CDR3 DNA sequence: TGTGCCTGGAGTCCCTTCTGGGGGCAGGCCTACAATGAGCAGTTCTTC. Protein product: CAWSPFWGQAYNEQFF.

The V and J genes are TRBV5-1 and TRBJ2-6, with D unresolved. CDR1 and CDR2 from the germline V gene are SGHRS and YFSETQ. The CDR3 sequence is 14 residues long. Deletions cut 5 bases from V and 0 bases from J, with 6 bases between. CDR3 sequence reads: CASRATSGANVLTF. The CDR3, as DNA: TGCGCCAGCAGGGCGACCTCTGGGGCCAACGTCCTGACTTTC.

V usage is TRBV14 and J usage is TRBJ2-7; D is unresolved. Per the germline V gene, CDR1 is SGHDN and CDR2 is FVKESK. The V end lost 2 bases, the J end lost 1 base, and 6 bases lay between the germline ends. The CDR3 is made up of 13 amino acids. CDR3 sequence reads: CASSQSPSYEQYF. The CDR3 nucleotides read TGTGCCAGCAGCCAAAGTCCGTCCTACGAGCAGTACTTC.

This clonotype was seen ten or more times. The rearrangement links TRBV7-9 to TRBJ2-3; either TRBD1 or TRBD2 may fit D (5 bases each). The germline V gene has CDR1 SEHNR and CDR2 FQNEAQ (reference sequence). With 1 base removed from V and 5 bases from J, the gap between germline ends came to 16 bases. The CDR3 has 16 amino acids. The CDR3 here is CASSLGDLGPIDTQYF. The CDR3 DNA follows: TGTGCCAGCAGCTTAGGGGACCTAGGGCCGATAGATACGCAGTATTTT.

This clonotype has more than one count but fewer than ten. The chain uses TRBV3-1 and TRBJ2-2; no reliable D call. Germline CDR1 LGHDT, CDR2 YNNKEL (reference sequence). CDR3 length equals 12 residues. V was clipped by 10 bases and J by 6 bases, with 12 bases between them. The chain's CDR3 is CAISSLAGELFF. CDR3 coding DNA: TGTGCCATATCTTCCCTCGCCGGGGAGCTGTTTTTT.

This clonotype was observed a handful of times. In DNA form, the CDR3 reads TGTGCCTGGAGTGCAGGGGACAATCAGCCCCAGCATTTT. Its protein product is CAWSAGDNQPQHF. This chain joins TRBV30 and TRBJ1-5; TRBD1 is a possible D gene (6 bases). The CDR3 is 13 residues long. The germline CDR1 and CDR2 sequences are GTSNPN and SVGIG (reference sequence). The V and J ends lost 1 base and 3 bases respectively, with 7 bases between them.

This clonotype was picked up a small number of times. V is TRBV18 and J is TRBJ2-7; unclear D gene. The V and J ends lost 6 bases and 2 bases respectively, with 8 bases between them. CDR1 is KGHSH and CDR2 is LQKENI in the germline V gene. CDR3 length: 12 amino acids. In DNA form, the CDR3 reads TGTGCCAGCTCCCACGAAACCTACGAGCAGTACTTC. As protein: CASSHETYEQYF.